Below, 26 T cell receptor beta chains from the same sample are listed, as sequenced in a study of T cell repertoires in cytomegalovirus infection. Using its own MiXCR run on the reads, TCRdb lists one record per CDR3 protein. Here the sample spans 310,000 or so distinct CDR3 sequences, 20% to 25% being singletons. Antigens for these TCRs are unknown. Sequenced here: cultured PBMCs, sampled from culture after CMV antigen stimulation. The source is a human donor in good health (CMV status not recorded). Some clones in this sample may be carry-over from other donors' samples.

This clonotype was counted between two and nine times. This chain connects TRBV4-1 to TRBJ2-3; 8 nucleotides agree with TRBD1. The V gene end was trimmed by 3 bases and the J gene end by 5 bases; junction bases not matched to a gene: 19. CDR1 is MGHRA and CDR2 is YSYEKL in the germline V gene. The CDR3 extends over 19 amino acids. CDR3 DNA sequence: TGCGCCAGCAGCCACGGAGGGGGGCGCAGGGGGCAGTTTCGAGATACGCAGTATTTT. Protein sequence: CASSHGGGRRGQFRDTQYF.

The chain combines TRBV7-2 with TRBJ2-5; 13 nucleotides match TRBD2. The CDR3 has 15 residues. CDR1 and CDR2 (germline): SGHTA, FQGNSA. Trimming cost V 5 bases and J 5 bases; bases outside gene matches: 5. CDR3 bases: TGTGCCAGCAGCGGACTGACTAGCGGGAGGGAGACCCAGTACTTC. Protein product: CASSGLTSGRETQYF. Together with reference TRBV7-2 and TRBJ2-5, the CDR3 gives the full variable domain: GAGVSQSPSNKVTEKGKDVELRCDPISGHTALYWYRQSLGQGLEFLIYFQGNSAPDKSGLPSDRFSAERTGGSVSTLTIQRTQQEDSAVYLCASSGLTSGRETQYFGPGTRLLVL.

In nucleotides, the CDR3 is TGTGCCAGCAGCTTAGGGCTAGCGGGGGGGGGGATCTACAATGAGCAGTTCTTC. This encodes CASSLGLAGGGIYNEQFF. This chain uses TRBV11-3 with TRBJ2-1; 12 bases agree with TRBD2. From germline, CDR1 is SGHNT and CDR2 YENEEA. V was clipped by 1 base and J by 3 bases; unmatched bases: 7. This CDR3 has 18 residues.

At least ten counts were recorded for this clonotype. The chain uses TRBV7-2 and TRBJ2-1; 7 nucleotides match TRBD2. The germline gives CDR1 SGHTA, CDR2 FQGNSA. CDR3 size: 13 residues. V was clipped by 1 base and J by 6 bases; unmatched bases: 0. The CDR3 reads CASSLGLANEQFF. As DNA, the CDR3 is TGTGCCAGCAGCTTAGGACTAGCCAATGAGCAGTTCTTC.

The V gene is TRBV29-1, the J gene TRBJ1-1; 9 nucleotides align to TRBD1. Unmatched junction bases numbered 5, after V lost 8 bases and J lost 1 base. The CDR3 runs 13 residues. Germline lookup yields CDR1 SQVTM and CDR2 ANQGSEA. In DNA form, the CDR3 reads TGCAGCTTTGGACAGGGGAGGAACACTGAAGCTTTCTTT. It translates to CSFGQGRNTEAFF.

This clonotype has more than one count but fewer than ten. The rearrangement joins TRBV6-2 or TRBV6-3 to TRBJ2-1; D remains unclear. The length of the CDR3 is 14 residues. V was clipped by 2 bases and J by 4 bases, with 9 bases between them. The germline gives CDR1 MNHEY, CDR2 SVGEGT. CDR3 region: CASSYLRTYNEQFF. DNA of the CDR3: TGTGCCAGCAGTTACCTTAGAACTTACAATGAGCAGTTCTTC.

This clonotype was recorded at least ten times. The chain carries TRBV7-3 and TRBJ2-2, with D possibly matching TRBD2 (6 bases). CDR3 length equals 18 residues. In germline, CDR1 is SGHTA, CDR2 FQGTGA. The germline V and J ends were trimmed by 0 bases and 3 bases, with 17 bases remaining between them. The CDR3 sequence: CASSLTGTSVRDTGELFF. The DNA of the CDR3 is TGTGCCAGCAGCTTAACGGGGACTTCTGTAAGGGACACCGGGGAGCTGTTTTTT.

This clonotype was recorded at least ten times. J is TRBJ2-5 and V is TRBV6-2 or TRBV6-3; D possibly uses TRBD1 or TRBD2 (5 bases each). Trimming pared 4 bases from V and 2 bases from J, leaving 17 bases between. Germline V CDR1 and CDR2: MNHEY, SVGEGT. The length of the CDR3 is 16 residues. For the CDR3, the DNA is TGTGCCAGCAGTTTTGACTCCGGGACGTATCAAGAGACCCAGTACTTC. It specifies CASSFDSGTYQETQYF.

CDR3 DNA sequence: TGTGCCAGCAGCTTAGATGGTAGCGAGCAGTACGTC. Its protein is CASSLDGSEQYV. The genes are TRBV7-8 and TRBJ2-7; no clear D gene. CDR3 length equals 12 residues. Trimming removed 1 base at V and 6 bases at J, with 7 bases between. Germline V lookup: CDR1 SGHVS, CDR2 FQNEAQ.

This sequence joins TRBV20-1 and TRBJ1-5; D may be TRBD1 (5 bases). V was cut by 0 bases and J by 6 bases, with 9 bases left in between. The CDR3 has 13 residues. Germline V CDR1 and CDR2: DFQATT, SNEGSKA (reference sequence). CDR3 sequence: CSARDDRSQPQHF. The CDR3 region has the DNA TGCAGTGCTAGAGACGACAGAAGTCAGCCCCAGCATTTT.

The chain couples TRBV5-4 to TRBJ2-3, with TRBD2 matching over 9 bases. From germline, CDR1 is SGHNT and CDR2 YYREEE (reference sequence). V was clipped by 4 bases and J by 2 bases; unmatched bases: 8. The CDR3 extends over 16 amino acids. The CDR3 DNA is TGTGCCAGCAGCAGGGGACTAGCCTCCCTCACAGATACGCAGTATTTT. Translated, it gives CASSRGLASLTDTQYF.

In its sample, this clonotype was seen a few times. V is TRBV7-8 and J is TRBJ1-4; a possible D gene is TRBD1 (5 bases). The CDR3 contains 15 residues. Germline assignment: CDR1 SGHVS and CDR2 FQNEAQ. V shed 5 bases and J shed 4 bases, with 14 bases lying between them. The CDR3 DNA sequence: TGTGCCAGCAGCCAAATCGGGGGTGATAATGAAAAACTGTTTTTT. Translation: CASSQIGGDNEKLFF. Full variable domain (outside the CDR3, taken from reference TRBV7-8 and TRBJ1-4): GAGVSQSPRYKVAKRGQDVALRCDPISGHVSLFWYQQALGQGPEFLTYFQNEAQLDKSGLPSDRFFAERPEGSVSTLKIQRTQQEDSAVYLCASSQIGGDNEKLFFGSGTQLSVL.

The V gene is TRBV11-3, the J gene TRBJ2-3; 8 bases map to TRBD1. The V segment lost 5 bases and the J segment 1 base; nucleotides outside the gene matches: 5. Germline assignment: CDR1 SGHNT and CDR2 YENEEA. There are 15 residues in the CDR3. The CDR3 loop reads CASSSTGGRTDTQYF. In nucleotides, the CDR3 is TGTGCCAGCAGCAGTACAGGGGGGCGCACAGATACGCAGTATTTT.

The J gene is TRBJ2-1, the V gene TRBV2, with TRBD1 identical over 8 bases. The V gene's germline CDR1 is SNHLY and CDR2 FYNNEI. V trimming: 6 bases; J trimming: 8 bases; junction bases outside the gene matches: 6. The CDR3 covers 13 residues. In DNA, the CDR3 is TGTGCCAGCAGCCCCAGGGGGCGCGATGAGCAGTTCTTC. Encoded protein: CASSPRGRDEQFF.

In this sample, this clonotype turned up a few times. CDR3 sequence: CASRSRDRQETQYF. CDR3 DNA: TGTGCCAGCCGAAGCCGGGACAGACAAGAGACCCAGTACTTC. The chain employs TRBV19 and TRBJ2-5, with 7 positions matching TRBD1. After removal of 9 bases from V and 2 bases from J, the junction contained 9 bases not matched to a gene. This CDR3 is 14 amino acids long. Germline V CDR1 and CDR2: LNHDA, SQIVND (reference sequence).

This clonotype has only a few counts. The chain recombines TRBV6-6 with TRBJ2-1; 9 bases agree with TRBD1. There are 14 residues in the CDR3. Germline CDR1 MNHNY, CDR2 SVGAGI (reference sequence). V was pared by 7 bases and J by 4 bases, with 5 bases of the junction left unmatched. The CDR3 nucleotides read TGTGCCAGCACCTCGGGACAGGGTTACAATGAGCAGTTCTTC. Amino acids: CASTSGQGYNEQFF.

The chain is built from TRBV12-3 or TRBV12-4 and TRBJ1-2; D is ambiguous. V was shortened by 3 bases and J by 5 bases, with 16 bases between the two germline ends. The CDR3 loop spans 15 amino acids. This CDR3 is CASSFEGLRTYGYTF. The CDR3 DNA follows: TGTGCCAGCAGTTTCGAGGGTTTGAGAACTTATGGCTACACCTTC.

Only a few counts were recorded for this clonotype. V and J are TRBV5-5 and TRBJ2-7; TRBD1 is a possible D gene (6 bases). Per the germline V gene, CDR1 is SGHKS and CDR2 is YYEKEE (reference sequence). CDR3 length: 15 amino acids. Trimming removed 0 bases at V and 0 bases at J, with 10 bases between. The CDR3 DNA sequence: TGTGCCAGCAGCTTGGAGCCAGGGGTCTCCTACGAGCAGTACTTC. Translating gives CASSLEPGVSYEQYF.

The chain recombines TRBV12-3 or TRBV12-4 with TRBJ2-7; TRBD1 agrees at 10 bases. Germline trimming cut 4 bases from V and 4 bases from J; bases unmatched to any gene: 4. The CDR3 contains 14 residues. The CDR3, as DNA: TGTGCCAGCAGTTCGAGGACAGGGGGGTACGAGCAGTACGTC. This translates into CASSSRTGGYEQYV.

The chain uses TRBV7-2 and TRBJ2-3; D gene ambiguous. CDR1 is SGHTA and CDR2 is FQGNSA in the germline V gene. CDR3 length: 13 amino acids. Trimming cost V 1 base and J 0 bases, with 2 bases left between them. The CDR3 protein is CASSLESTDTQYF. As DNA, the CDR3 is TGTGCCAGCAGCTTAGAGAGCACAGATACGCAGTATTTT.

This chain's CDR3 is CSAIAGAGEQFF. In DNA form, the CDR3 reads TGCAGCGCCATAGCGGGAGCGGGTGAGCAGTTCTTC. The chain is built from TRBV29-1 and TRBJ2-1; 9 nucleotides align to TRBD2. After removal of 7 bases from V and 9 bases from J, the junction contained 7 bases not matched to a gene. The CDR3 consists of 12 residues. Germline V gene lookup returns CDR1 SQVTM and CDR2 ANQGSEA.

The sample holds a few counts of this clonotype. The V gene is TRBV28, the J gene TRBJ2-7; D ambiguous. Germline CDR1 MDHEN, CDR2 SYDVKM. CDR3 size: 12 residues. V gave up 5 bases and J gave up 6 bases, with 11 bases separating them. The CDR3 loop reads CASSPPGPEQYF. The CDR3 DNA follows: TGTGCCAGCAGTCCCCCCGGCCCCGAGCAGTACTTC. Full variable domain (outside the CDR3, taken from reference TRBV28 and TRBJ2-7): DVKVTQSSRYLVKRTGEKVFLECVQDMDHENMFWYRQDPGLGLRLIYFSYDVKMKEKGDIPEGYSVSREKKERFSLILESASTNQTSMYLCASSPPGPEQYFGPGTRLTVT.

The CDR3 region is CASNPGAASGNQETQYF. CDR3 coding DNA: TGTGCCAGCAATCCCGGGGCGGCTAGCGGGAACCAAGAGACCCAGTACTTC. The chain employs TRBV12-3 or TRBV12-4 and TRBJ2-5; TRBD2 matches 9 bases. After removal of 7 bases from V and 0 bases from J, the junction contained 12 bases not matched to a gene. CDR3 length: 17 residues.

In this sample, this clonotype turned up a few times. The rearrangement joins TRBV4-3 to TRBJ2-2; 8 nucleotides agree with TRBD2. J lost 4 bases, V lost 2 bases, and 9 bases had no gene match. The CDR3 is 17 amino acids. Germline-derived CDR1 and CDR2 are LGHNA and YSLEER. CDR3 sequence: CASSQFLAGSGTGELFF. The CDR3 DNA sequence: TGCGCCAGCAGCCAATTTCTAGCGGGCTCAGGCACCGGGGAGCTGTTTTTT.

The chain uses TRBV4-3 and TRBJ2-1, with D hard to call. Germline loops: CDR1 LGHNA, CDR2 YSLEER. The germline V and J ends were trimmed by 0 bases and 3 bases, with 9 bases remaining between them. CDR3 length: 15 residues. DNA of the CDR3: TGCGCCAGCAGCCAAGATCACCCGGGCTACAATGAGCAGTTCTTC. Amino acids: CASSQDHPGYNEQFF.

This clonotype was detected only a few times. The CDR3 DNA sequence: TGTGCCAGTAGAAAAACCGGGACAGGATATGGCTACACCTTC. Its translation is CASRKTGTGYGYTF. The chain employs TRBV19 and TRBJ1-2; 8 positions match TRBD1. The CDR3 extends over 14 amino acids. V lost 6 bases to trimming and J lost 5 bases; unmatched junction nucleotides: 8. Looked up from germline, CDR1 is LNHDA and CDR2 is SQIVND (reference sequence).